A selection of T cell receptor beta chains follows, all from one sample in a study of shared clonotypes between healthy human individuals. Profiling relied on immunoSEQ multiplex PCR, and the TCRdb table lists in-frame clones only, not all of them. The table shows about 230,000 clones, with just over 65% occurring only once. Source material: memory CD4+ T cells sorted from blood. Receptor source: a man in his thirties or forties in good health. Both conserved end residues are part of each CDR3. D genes are given only for firm matches. Clone size appears in some rows only: once, few, many, or a class for an expanded clone.

TRBJ1-5,NA,once,TRBV6-1,TGTGCCAGCAATCGAGGACTTTATAGCAATCAGCCCCAGCATTTT,CASNRGLYSNQPQHF
TRBJ1-2,NA,NA,TRBV11-3,TGTGCCAGCAGCTTAACAGTTCAGAATGGCTACACCTTC,CASSLTVQNGYTF
TRBJ2-1,NA,NA,TRBV5-6,TGTGCCAGCAGCTTCGGGCCGGTGGGTGAGCAGTTCTTC,CASSFGPVGEQFF
TRBJ2-1,NA,NA,TRBV10-2,TGCGCCAGCAGGGAAGCGGGCCCCTCCTACAATGAGCAGTTCTTC,CASREAGPSYNEQFF
TRBJ2-7,TRBD2,NA,TRBV6-5,TGTGCCAGCAGTTACTCCGGGGGACTAGTCGCCGAGCAGTACTTC,CASSYSGGLVAEQYF
TRBJ2-7,TRBD1,NA,TRBV5-6,TGTGCCAGCAGCTGGGACCGGGACAGGGGCGAGCAGTACTTC,CASSWDRDRGEQYF
TRBJ1-1,TRBD1,NA,TRBV11-2,TGTGCCAGCAGCTTAGAGGGGGACAGACATGATGAAGCTTTCTTT,CASSLEGDRHDEAFF
TRBJ2-6,NA,NA,TRBV7-9,TGTGCCAGCAGCCCCCGGGGCGCCTCTGGGGCCAACGTCCTGACTTTC,CASSPRGASGANVLTF
TRBJ2-1,TRBD1,many,TRBV2,TGTGCCAGCAGTTCCTCCGGGACAGGGTTGTTCTTC,CASSSSGTGLFF
TRBJ1-5,NA,NA,TRBV28,TGTGCCAGCAGGGGGAGGGGGTACAATCAGCCCCAGCATTTT,CASRGRGYNQPQHF
TRBJ2-5,NA,NA,TRBV18,TGTGCCAGCTCAATCCTCGGGTTTCAAGAGACCCAGTACTTC,CASSILGFQETQYF
TRBJ2-1,NA,once,TRBV5-1,TGCGCCAGCAGCTTCATCGGCACCTACAATGAGCAGTTCTTC,CASSFIGTYNEQFF
TRBJ2-1,NA,NA,TRBV20-1,TGCAGTGCCCTGCCGCGGGATAAGGAGTTCTTC,CSALPRDKEFF
TRBJ1-1,NA,NA,TRBV7-2,TGTGCCAGCAGCTTAGTGGTCCGGGGAGACACTGAAGCTTTCTTT,CASSLVVRGDTEAFF
TRBJ2-7,NA,NA,TRBV7-8,TGTGCCAGCAGCTTATGGGAGGCCGGCAGGGCGGGCGAGCAGTACTTC,CASSLWEAGRAGEQYF
TRBJ1-1,NA,NA,TRBV18,TGTGCCAGCTCAGGACGAACAGGGAACACTGAAGCTTTCTTT,CASSGRTGNTEAFF
TRBJ2-7,NA,NA,TRBV28,TGTGCCAGCAGTGGACGACTAGTCCAACCCTACGAGCAGTACTTC,CASSGRLVQPYEQYF
TRBJ2-1,TRBD2,NA,TRBV5-4,TGTGCCAGCAGCTTGGGACTAGCGGGAGGATTCGGTGAGCAGTTCTTC,CASSLGLAGGFGEQFF
TRBJ2-2,TRBD2,NA,TRBV4-1,TGCGCCAGCAGCCCGAGGGACGGGAGGGACACCGGGGAGCTGTTTTTT,CASSPRDGRDTGELFF
TRBJ2-2,TRBD1,NA,TRBV25-1,TGTGCCAGCAGTGACACAGGGGCCGGGGAGCTGTTTTTT,CASSDTGAGELFF
TRBJ1-2,TRBD1,NA,TRBV19,TGTGCCAGTAGTTTCCTAACAGGGGATGGCTACACCTTC,CASSFLTGDGYTF
TRBJ2-2,TRBD2,few,TRBV28,TGTGCCAGCACAGGGAGAATAGCGGGAACCGTGAACACCGGGGAGCTGTTTTTT,CASTGRIAGTVNTGELFF
TRBJ2-1,TRBD2,NA,TRBV7-9,TGTGCCAGCAGTCCAGGACTAGCGGACCTTAATGAGCAGTTCTTC,CASSPGLADLNEQFF
TRBJ2-7,NA,few,TRBV2,TGTGCCAGCAGTGAAGCGCTTCCGGGGACGCCTTGGGACGAGCAGTACTTC,CASSEALPGTPWDEQYF
TRBJ2-7,TRBD2,once,TRBV27,TGTGCCAGCAGTTTATCTTATAGCGGGGAGGCCTACGAGCAGTACTTC,CASSLSYSGEAYEQYF
TRBJ2-7,TRBD1,once,TRBV10-3,TGTGCCATCAGTGACCAGGGGGCAGACTACGAGCAGTACTTC,CAISDQGADYEQYF
TRBJ1-1,NA,many,TRBV18,TGTGCCAGCTCACAGTCGGGGAGCACTGAAGCTTTCTTT,CASSQSGSTEAFF